The TCR beta chain under discussion was sequenced for a study of CD4 T cells in relation to SARS-CoV-2 and coronaviruses. Germline V lookup: CDR1 SGHRS, CDR2 YFSETQ. V lost 4 bases, J lost 4 bases, and 4 bases stayed unmatched. The length of the CDR3 is 15 residues. Repertoires were generated with immunoSEQ multiplex PCR, while TCRdb's copy carries only in-frame clones and drops some. The data contain 65,000 or so clones, about 90% of them singletons. The unexposed donors gave CD4+ T cells in 2011-2018, prior to COVID-19. The sequenced material came from memory CD4+ T cells from PBMCs. This TCR was recovered from a human donor in good health. The V and J genes are TRBV5-1 and TRBJ2-2; 10 bases align to TRBD1. This chain's CDR3 is CASSPGQGGTGELFF. The CDR3 DNA sequence: TGCGCCAGCAGCCCCGGACAGGGGGGCACCGGGGAGCTGTTTTTT.